The entry below describes one TCR beta chain. Its antigen is as yet unknown. The CDR3 is 14 amino acids. Germline V gene data show CDR1 as MNHEY and CDR2 as SMNVEV (reference sequence). J gave up 5 bases and V 3 bases, and 4 bases lay outside the gene matches. PCR amplification relied on 60 Vbeta primers (plus 13 Jbeta primers). Assay used: immunoSEQ multiplex PCR; TCRdb lists only in-frame clones, some missing. The repertoire has 200,000 to 250,000 clones, approximately 78% of them found once; the top ten carry less than 3%. These data originate in a study of cytomegalovirus exposure and HLA in healthy donors. Findings and caveats of the study: Immune exposure data for these donors was limited to CMV serostatus. TCR beta sequences numbering around 15,000 were associated with HLA alleles at 0.05 false discovery rate in a later analysis. As a later analysis showed, a missense DCLRE1C variant was linked to trimming of TCR beta V- and J-genes.

The sequence derives from a woman between 40 and 55 years old in good health and CMV-seronegative. V and J are TRBV27 and TRBJ2-1; 7 bases align to TRBD1. The sample consisted of PBMCs. DNA for the CDR3: TGTGCCAGCAGTTTGAGGGGGCGGAACAATGAGCAGTTCTTC. Translated: CASSLRGRNNEQFF.